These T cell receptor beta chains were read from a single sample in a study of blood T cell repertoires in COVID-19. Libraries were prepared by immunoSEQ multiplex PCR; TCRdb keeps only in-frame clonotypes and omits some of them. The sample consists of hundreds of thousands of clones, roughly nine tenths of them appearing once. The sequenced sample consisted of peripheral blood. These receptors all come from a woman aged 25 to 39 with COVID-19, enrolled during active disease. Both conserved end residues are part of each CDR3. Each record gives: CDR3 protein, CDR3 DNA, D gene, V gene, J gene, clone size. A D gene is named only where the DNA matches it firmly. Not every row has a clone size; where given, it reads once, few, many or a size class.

CASGRDEKLFF	TGTGCCAGCGGTCGAGATGAAAAACTGTTTTTT	.	TRBV6-5	TRBJ1-4	.
CASSPSTGGDGRGNTIYF	TGTGCCAGCAGTCCGTCGACAGGGGGAGACGGGAGAGGAAACACCATATATTTT	TRBD1	TRBV6-6	TRBJ1-3	once
CASSDLGSAQETQYF	TGTGCCAGCAGCGATCTCGGCAGCGCCCAAGAGACCCAGTACTTC	.	TRBV3-1/TRBV3-2	TRBJ2-5	.
CASSGGTSGGEVTQYF	TGTGCCAGCAGCGGGGGGACTAGCGGGGGCGAGGTGACGCAGTATTTT	TRBD2	TRBV11-2	TRBJ2-3	.
CASSSVLAGGPPDTQYF	TGCGCCAGCAGCTCTGTCCTAGCGGGAGGGCCCCCAGATACGCAGTATTTT	TRBD2	TRBV5-1	TRBJ2-3	.
CASSLSTSEQETQYF	TGTGCCAGCAGCCTCAGTACTAGCGAACAAGAGACCCAGTACTTC	TRBD2	TRBV7-2	TRBJ2-5	.
CASREGLAVEADTQYF	TGTGCCAGCAGGGAGGGACTAGCGGTAGAGGCAGATACGCAGTATTTT	TRBD2	TRBV2	TRBJ2-3	once
CASSLALTGTGTDTQYF	TGTGCCAGCAGCTTAGCCCTGACCGGGACAGGCACAGATACGCAGTATTTT	TRBD1	TRBV7-6	TRBJ2-3	.
CASSRQGQDTEAFF	TGCGCCAGCAGCAGGCAGGGGCAGGACACTGAAGCTTTCTTT	.	TRBV4-1	TRBJ1-1	.
CASSPRLAGVRNNEQFF	TGTGCCAGCAGCCCCCGTCTCGCGGGAGTGAGAAACAATGAGCAGTTCTTC	TRBD2	TRBV11-3	TRBJ2-1	once
CATSAYGNYGYTF	TGTGCCACCAGTGCGTACGGGAACTATGGCTACACCTTC	.	TRBV24-1	TRBJ1-2	once
CASSEVLAQGGTDTQYF	TGTGCCAGCAGTGAAGTTTTGGCACAGGGGGGCACAGATACGCAGTATTTT	TRBD1	TRBV6-1	TRBJ2-3	.
CASSPVTSNEKLFF	TGTGCCAGCAGCCCCGTGACATCTAATGAAAAACTGTTTTTT	.	TRBV7-9	TRBJ1-4	.
CASSPAHYGTHQETQYF	TGTGCCAGCAGCCCTGCACATTACGGGACACACCAAGAGACCCAGTACTTC	.	TRBV3-1/TRBV3-2	TRBJ2-5	.
CASRVDFNTEAFF	TGTGCCAGCAGAGTGGACTTCAACACTGAAGCTTTCTTT	.	TRBV6-5	TRBJ1-1	few
CASSYTTSGGAFF	TGTGCCAGCAGCTATACGACAAGCGGTGGGGCTTTCTTT	.	TRBV5-6	TRBJ1-1	few
CASSQVGGYNEQFF	TGTGCCAGCAGCCAAGTCGGGGGGTACAATGAGCAGTTCTTC	TRBD2	TRBV4-2	TRBJ2-1	once
CASSLSGTSSAVQYF	TGTGCCAGCAGCTTATCCGGGACTAGCAGCGCCGTCCAGTACTTC	.	TRBV21-1	TRBJ2-5	.
CASSLAGENTEAFF	TGTGCCAGCAGCTTAGCAGGGGAAAACACTGAAGCTTTCTTT	.	TRBV13	TRBJ1-1	.
CASSPRTDSYNEQFF	TGTGCCAGCAGCCCAAGGACAGACTCCTACAATGAGCAATTCTTC	.	TRBV5-8	TRBJ2-1	.
CASSTRRGGGDNEQFF	TGTGCCAGTAGTACCCGCCGTGGCGGGGGGGACAATGAGCAGTTCTTC	TRBD2	TRBV19	TRBJ2-1	.
CATSIMRVSNYNEQFF	TGTGCCACCAGCATTATGAGGGTATCAAACTACAATGAGCAGTTCTTC	.	TRBV15	TRBJ2-1	.
CASSLEATGSGNTIYF	TGCGCCAGCAGCTTGGAAGCTACGGGCTCTGGAAACACCATATATTTT	.	TRBV5-1	TRBJ1-3	.
CASSNRGAPQETQYF	TGCGCCAGCAGCAATCGGGGGGCCCCCCAAGAGACCCAGTACTTC	.	TRBV5-1	TRBJ2-5	.
CASSPRQGAITGELFF	TGTGCCAGCTCACCACGACAGGGGGCAATCACCGGGGAGCTGTTTTTT	TRBD1	TRBV18	TRBJ2-2	.
CASRAQRGNNEQFF	TGTGCCAGCAGGGCCCAACGGGGGAACAATGAGCAGTTCTTC	.	TRBV7-2	TRBJ2-1	.
CASSLTGGTEAFF	TGTGCCAGTAGTCTTACAGGGGGCACTGAAGCTTTCTTT	TRBD1	TRBV19	TRBJ1-1	.
CATSDHSGQGFYGYTF	TGTGCCACCAGTGATCATTCCGGACAGGGCTTCTATGGCTACACCTTC	TRBD1	TRBV24-1	TRBJ1-2	.
CASRGDSRGGYTF	TGTGCCAGCAGGGGGGACAGCCGGGGCGGCTACACCTTC	TRBD1	TRBV2	TRBJ1-2	.
CASWGPSNTEAFF	TGTGCCAGCTGGGGGCCGTCGAACACTGAAGCTTTCTTT	.	TRBV21-1	TRBJ1-1	.
CASRTSGSALQETQYF	TGTGCCAGCAGGACTAGCGGGTCGGCGCTCCAAGAGACCCAGTACTTC	TRBD2	TRBV28	TRBJ2-5	.
CAVATSGGPTSTDTQYF	TGTGCCGTCGCGACTAGCGGGGGGCCCACTAGCACAGATACGCAGTATTTT	TRBD2	TRBV10-3	TRBJ2-3	once
CASAQGLVNEQYF	TGTGCCAGCGCCCAGGGGTTGGTCAACGAGCAGTACTTC	.	TRBV11-2	TRBJ2-7	.
CASQGVGAQYF	TGTGCCAGCCAGGGGGTCGGGGCCCAGTACTTC	TRBD1	TRBV3-1/TRBV3-2	TRBJ2-5	.
CATSDAGMNEKLFF	TGTGCCACCAGTGATGCAGGGATGAATGAAAAACTGTTTTTT	.	TRBV24-1	TRBJ1-4	few
CASSQLAGEATQYF	TGTGCCAGTAGTCAGCTAGCGGGGGAAGCTACGCAGTATTTT	TRBD2	TRBV19	TRBJ2-3	once
CASSWTGRAETQYF	TGTGCCAGCAGTTGGACAGGGAGGGCGGAGACCCAGTACTTC	.	TRBV6-5	TRBJ2-5	.
CAISESRGYSNQPQHF	TGTGCCATCAGTGAGTCAAGGGGGTATAGCAATCAGCCCCAGCATTTT	.	TRBV10-3	TRBJ1-5	.
CASSPTAAGQGTYEQYF	TGTGCCAGCAGCCCCACCGCCGCGGGACAGGGGACCTACGAGCAGTACTTC	TRBD1	TRBV7-2	TRBJ2-7	.
CASSYPDRGDSYEQYF	TGTGCCAGCAGCTACCCGGACAGGGGGGATTCCTACGAGCAGTACTTC	TRBD1	TRBV7-9	TRBJ2-7	.
CASRASGRGEQFF	TGTGCCAGCAGGGCTAGCGGGAGAGGTGAGCAGTTCTTC	TRBD2	TRBV28	TRBJ2-1	.